One sample yielded the 22 T cell receptor beta chains listed below, sequenced in a study of cytomegalovirus exposure and HLA in healthy donors. It was with 60 Vbeta and 13 Jbeta primers that the PCR ran. Sequenced by immunoSEQ multiplex PCR; TCRdb stores in-frame clones only, minus some. The sample holds roughly 150,000 clones, roughly 87% seen once. The sequencing input was PBMCs. These receptors were obtained from a man aged 30-40 years in good health and CMV-seropositive.

The chain carries TRBV27 and TRBJ1-2, with D perhaps TRBD1 (5 bases). V lost 3 bases to trimming and J lost 2 bases, with 10 bases between them. The CDR3 length is 14 residues. CDR1 MNHEY and CDR2 SMNVEV come from the germline V gene (reference sequence). CDR3 in amino acids: CASSLSGPNYGYTF. The DNA of the CDR3 is TGTGCCAGCAGTTTGTCAGGGCCCAACTATGGCTACACCTTC.

This chain connects TRBV2 to TRBJ1-4; TRBD1 agrees at 7 bases. This CDR3 spans 16 amino acids. With V trimmed by 2 bases and J by 4 bases, 7 bases remained unmatched. Per germline, CDR1 SNHLY and CDR2 FYNNEI. CDR3 sequence: CASSEPRQGYNEKLFF. CDR3 DNA sequence: TGTGCCAGCAGTGAACCCCGACAGGGATATAATGAAAAACTGTTTTTT.

CDR3 nucleotides: TGCGCCAGCAGCTTGGACAGGGGGCAGTACGAGCAGTACTTC. Protein sequence: CASSLDRGQYEQYF. The chain is built from TRBV5-1 and TRBJ2-5, with 9 bases aligning to TRBD1. Near its end, the DNA agrees better with TRBJ2-7, so the J call may be wrong. Germline V gives CDR1 SGHRS, CDR2 YFSETQ. This CDR3 spans 14 amino acids.

V gene TRBV5-6 combines with J gene TRBJ2-1; tentative D call: TRBD1 (6 bases). This CDR3 comprises 14 residues. CDR1 SGHDT and CDR2 YYEEEE come from the germline V gene. Trimming took 2 bases from V and 8 from J, leaving 14 bases between them. The CDR3 is CASSFGPRGHEQFF. In DNA form, the CDR3 reads TGTGCCAGCAGCTTCGGACCCAGGGGACATGAGCAGTTCTTC.

J is TRBJ2-3 and V is TRBV19; 11 bases match TRBD2. CDR1 and CDR2 from the germline V gene are LNHDA and SQIVND (reference sequence). The CDR3 is 15 residues long. Trimming cost V 5 bases and J 7 bases; bases outside gene matches: 8. CDR3 DNA sequence: TGTGCCAGTAGTCAGACCTTAGCGGGGGGGAATACGCAGTATTTT. Amino acid sequence: CASSQTLAGGNTQYF.

This clone was detected once. The rearrangement joins TRBV25-1 to TRBJ1-1; TRBD1 agrees at 9 bases. V lost 6 bases to trimming and J lost 5 bases; unmatched junction nucleotides: 7. There are 14 residues in the CDR3. Germline V lookup: CDR1 MGHDK, CDR2 SYGVNS. As DNA, the CDR3 is TGTGCCAGCAGCGGACAGGGGATGGGAACTGAAGCTTTCTTT. It translates to CASSGQGMGTEAFF.

This chain joins TRBV2 and TRBJ2-3; TRBD2 matches 10 bases. This CDR3 comprises 17 residues. The V gene's germline CDR1 is SNHLY and CDR2 FYNNEI. V lost 2 bases to trimming and J lost 0 bases; unmatched junction nucleotides: 5. CDR3 loop: CASSEIGLAASTDTQYF. DNA of the CDR3: TGTGCCAGCAGTGAAATTGGACTAGCGGCTAGCACAGATACGCAGTATTTT.

The chain links TRBV28 to TRBJ2-4; unclear D gene. From germline, CDR1 is MDHEN and CDR2 SYDVKM. The CDR3 sequence is 16 residues long. V dropped 3 bases and J dropped 0 bases, with 12 bases sitting between them. CDR3 bases: TGTGCCAGCAGTTTCCAGAGGTTACTAGCCAAAAACATTCAGTACTTC. Protein sequence: CASSFQRLLAKNIQYF.

In this sample, this clone turned up a few times. Other DNA sequences in this specimen translate into the identical CDR3. The chain couples TRBV28 to TRBJ2-7; 7 nucleotides agree with TRBD2. The CDR3 runs 14 residues. Germline-derived CDR1 and CDR2 are MDHEN and SYDVKM. The junction had 5 bases not matched to a gene; V was cut back by 6 bases and J by 0 bases. DNA for the CDR3: TGTGCCAGCAGACCCGGGGGGAGCTCCTACGAGCAGTACTTC. As protein: CASRPGGSSYEQYF.

This clone appeared a few times. This rearrangement joins TRBV6-6 to TRBJ2-7; D is possibly TRBD1 (6 bases). The germline CDR1 and CDR2 sequences are MNHNY and SVGAGI (reference sequence). This CDR3 has 13 amino acids. Trimming took off 2 bases at V and 2 bases at J, with 7 bases between the two ends. CDR3: CASSYGQTYEQYF. The CDR3 DNA reads TGTGCCAGCAGTTACGGACAGACCTACGAGCAGTACTTC.

The chain links TRBV5-4 to TRBJ1-2, with 7 nucleotides matching TRBD1. After removal of 4 bases from V and 1 base from J, the junction contained 7 bases not matched to a gene. CDR1 and CDR2 from the germline V gene are SGHNT and YYREEE (reference sequence). The CDR3 extends over 15 amino acids. CDR3 coding DNA: TGTGCCAGCAGCCCAGGGGGTCGCTATAACTATGGCTACACCTTC. The encoded protein is CASSPGGRYNYGYTF. The whole variable domain, filled in from reference TRBV5-4 and TRBJ1-2, reads ETGVTQSPTHLIKTRGQQVTLRCSSQSGHNTVSWYQQALGQGPQFIFQYYREEENGRGNFPPRFSGLQFPNYSSELNVNALELDDSALYLCASSPGGRYNYGYTFGSGTRLTVV.

This sequence joins TRBV19 and TRBJ1-2, with D perhaps matching TRBD1 (5 bases). This CDR3 is built from 13 residues. V lost 8 bases to trimming and J lost 8 bases, with 18 bases between them. Germline V gene data show CDR1 as LNHDA and CDR2 as SQIVND (reference sequence). In DNA, the CDR3 is TGTGCCAGTGCGCGGGACCACGTAGGGGGCTACACCTTC. The encoded protein is CASARDHVGGYTF.

The chain is built from TRBV14 and TRBJ2-2; 7 nucleotides match TRBD2. J was trimmed by 3 bases and V by 3 bases; bases with no gene match: 7. CDR1 is SGHDN, CDR2 FVKESK, per germline. The CDR3 has 16 residues. The CDR3 DNA reads as TGTGCCAGCAGCCAGCCGGGACTACCCTACACCGGGGAGCTGTTTTTT. This encodes CASSQPGLPYTGELFF.

The V gene is TRBV6-5, the J gene TRBJ1-6, with TRBD1 matching 9 bases. The CDR3 contains 14 residues. Losses at the gene ends were 4 bases for V and 8 bases for J; bases not matched to a gene: 3. Looked up from germline, CDR1 is MNHEY and CDR2 is SVGAGI. CDR3 loop: CASSWRTGDSPLHF. The DNA for the CDR3 is TGTGCCAGCAGTTGGCGGACAGGGGATTCACCCCTCCACTTT.

The genes are TRBV4-3 and TRBJ2-5; D gene unclear. Near its end, the DNA agrees better with TRBJ2-7, so the J call may be wrong. Germline CDR1 reads LGHNA; CDR2 reads YSLEER. This CDR3 is 15 amino acids long. CDR3 loop: CASSQDFDFSYEQYF. CDR3 in DNA: TGCGCCAGCAGCCAAGATTTTGATTTTTCGTACGAGCAGTACTTC.

This clone was seen more than once but under ten times. The chain is built from TRBV19 and TRBJ2-1, with D tentatively TRBD2 (6 bases). Trimming shortened V by 3 bases and J by 0 bases, and 12 bases separated the two germline ends. From germline, CDR1 is LNHDA and CDR2 SQIVND (reference sequence). CDR3 length: 16 amino acids. The CDR3 loop reads CASSIRLASSYNEQFF. The CDR3, as DNA: TGTGCCAGTAGTATCAGGCTAGCGAGCTCCTACAATGAGCAGTTCTTC.

The genes are TRBV2 and TRBJ2-5; 7 positions agree with TRBD1. The junction had 15 bases not matched to a gene; V was cut back by 6 bases and J by 2 bases. Germline V gives CDR1 SNHLY, CDR2 FYNNEI. The CDR3 totals 17 residues. CDR3 bases: TGTGCCAGCAGGGTGAACAGGGGCGCTGTCTTGCAAGAGACCCAGTACTTC. Translating gives CASRVNRGAVLQETQYF. The full variable domain, in which reference TRBV2 and TRBJ2-5 provide the parts outside the CDR3, is EPEVTQTPSHQVTQMGQEVILRCVPISNHLYFYWYRQILGQKVEFLVSFYNNEISEKSEIFDDQFSVERPDGSNFTLKIRSTKLEDSAMYFCASRVNRGAVLQETQYFGPGTRLLVL.

The genes are TRBV27 and TRBJ2-7; D is uncertain. This CDR3 has 11 residues. Trimming took 2 bases from V and 6 from J, leaving 5 bases between them. Germline V gene lookup returns CDR1 MNHEY and CDR2 SMNVEV (reference sequence). The CDR3 DNA follows: TGTGCCAGCAGTTTAGGCTCCGAGCAGTACTTC. Translating gives CASSLGSEQYF.

The chain couples TRBV18 to TRBJ2-5; weak D call: TRBD1 (6 bases). The ends were cut back, 4 bases at V and 7 bases at J, with 16 bases in the middle. This CDR3 region has 14 residues. CDR1 KGHSH and CDR2 LQKENI come from the germline V gene. Here the CDR3 DNA reads TGTGCCAGCTCACTACCCCAGGGGTCTGCGACCCAGTACTTC. Encoded protein: CASSLPQGSATQYF.

The chain is built from TRBV19 and TRBJ2-2, with TRBD2 as a possible D gene (5 bases). The CDR3 contains 15 residues. CDR1 and CDR2 (germline): LNHDA, SQIVND (reference sequence). V shed 3 bases and J shed 6 bases, with 14 bases lying between them. The CDR3 region is CASSIRAGDAGELFF. DNA for the CDR3: TGTGCCAGTAGTATCCGGGCGGGTGACGCCGGGGAGCTGTTTTTT.

The J gene is TRBJ1-1, the V gene TRBV5-6; D gene unclear. The germline gives CDR1 SGHDT, CDR2 YYEEEE. Between the trimmed V and J ends, which lost 1 base and 8 bases, there was a span of 15 bases. This CDR3 contains 14 residues. CDR3 residues: CASSLRGQVREAFF. CDR3 in DNA: TGTGCCAGCAGCTTGCGAGGGCAGGTTAGGGAAGCTTTCTTT.

A single count supports this clone. The CDR3, as DNA: TGTGCCAGCTCAGGGGTTAACACTGAAGCTTTCTTT. Translated, it gives CASSGVNTEAFF. V gene TRBV28 combines with J gene TRBJ1-1, with a possible D match to TRBD1 (6 bases). The CDR3 extends over 12 amino acids. V dropped 8 bases and J dropped 2 bases, with 9 bases sitting between them. Germline V gene data show CDR1 as MDHEN and CDR2 as SYDVKM.